This record covers a single T cell receptor (beta chain). The protocol was immunoSEQ multiplex PCR, while the TCRdb copy is restricted to in-frame clones and leaves out a portion. Counted here are 250,000 or so clones, more than 75% occurring once; the ten biggest clones make up under 8%. Shortly before study entry, within 2 weeks, exposed participants had met a COVID-19 case. The sample belongs to a study of blood T cell repertoires in COVID-19. CDR1 is SQVTM and CDR2 is ANQGSEA in the germline V gene. The CDR3 runs to 13 residues. Germline trimming cut 4 bases from V and 7 bases from J; bases unmatched to any gene: 8.

The chain combines TRBV29-1 with TRBJ2-7, with 9 bases fitting TRBD1. This TCR was sampled from a woman in her fifties or sixties who had been exposed to COVID-19. What was sequenced was PBMCs or T cells enriched from blood (not recorded which). The CDR3 nucleotides are TGCAGCGTTGCAACCGGGACAGGGCGGGAGCAGTACTTC. This sequence encodes CSVATGTGREQYF.